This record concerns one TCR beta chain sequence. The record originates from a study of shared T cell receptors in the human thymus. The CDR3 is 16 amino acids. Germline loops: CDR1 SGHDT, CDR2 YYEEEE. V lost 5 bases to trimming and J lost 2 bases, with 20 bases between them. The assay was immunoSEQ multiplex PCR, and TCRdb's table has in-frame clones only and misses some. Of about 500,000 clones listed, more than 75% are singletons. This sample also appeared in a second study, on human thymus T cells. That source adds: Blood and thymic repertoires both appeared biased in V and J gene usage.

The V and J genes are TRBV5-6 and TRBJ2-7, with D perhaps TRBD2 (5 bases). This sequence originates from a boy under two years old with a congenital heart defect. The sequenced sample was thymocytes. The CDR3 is CASSSRKTGNPYEQYF. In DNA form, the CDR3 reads TGTGCCAGCAGTTCCCGGAAGACGGGAAACCCCTACGAGCAGTACTTC.